This T cell receptor (beta chain) stems from a study of quantifying T cell responses using KT2 cells. Study context: TCR alpha and beta constant-region primers primed reverse transcription of RNA. Study results and caveats: Very high KT2 spike-in numbers caused saturation in KT2 sequence detection. KT2 sequences were detected down to about one KT2 cell per 100,000 PBMC.

The CDR3 length is 15 residues. V shed 5 bases and J 1 base; nucleotides not matched to a gene: 7. Per germline, CDR1 SGHDT and CDR2 YYEEEE. Remarks on this clonotype: Its matching antigen is unknown.

Each cDNA got a UMI-containing oligo ligated at its 3' end. An equimolar mix of RC1.1 and RC1.2 primed the beta chain across TRBC1 and TRBC2. From the UMI-ligation and nested PCR reads, TCRdb called clonotypes with MiXCR, one entry per CDR3 protein. The profile shows roughly 51,000 distinct CDR3 sequences, approximately 13% of them singletons. KT2, a clone with a known TCR, was spiked into unfractionated PBMC. Sequenced sample: PBMCs spiked with cells of the T cell clone KT2. This sequence joins TRBV5-6 and TRBJ1-1; 8 bases fit TRBD1. This receptor was taken from a human donor. The CDR3 region is CASRSRGRGNTEAFF. CDR3 sequence (DNA): TGTGCCAGCAGATCCAGGGGGCGGGGGAACACTGAAGCTTTCTTT.